This T cell receptor beta chain comes out of a study of blood T cell repertoires in COVID-19. Study-level background: Samples taken during acute and convalescent COVID-19 were collected in the United States, Italy and Spain. PBMCs, B-cell-depleted T cells, or T cells provided the cDNA or gDNA that made up the material.

CDR3 size: 18 residues. Authors' analysis steps: By means of reference gene primer amplification, nucleated cell counts were estimated. The protocol was immunoSEQ multiplex PCR, while the TCRdb copy is restricted to in-frame clones and leaves out a portion. Clone size and the V and J calls come from that table; the DNA yielded D and trimming. The sample has about 200,000 clones; 84% are singletons. J is TRBJ1-4 and V is TRBV21-1. TRBV21-1 is reported as a pseudogene. The sequencing input was peripheral blood. This receptor was identified in a human donor in a cohort sampled during active COVID-19. CDR3 nucleotides: TGTGCCAGCAGCCCTTCCACCGGGGGAAACAGAGAGAATGAAAAACTGTTTTTT. Its translation is CASSPSTGGNRENEKLFF.